These 7 T cell receptor beta chains were all obtained from the same sample, sequenced in a study of shared clonotypes between healthy human individuals. The repertoire was sequenced with immunoSEQ multiplex PCR; TCRdb's copy has only in-frame clones and lacks some. Among approximately 500,000 clones listed, about 96% were seen once. Input material: naive CD4+ T cells sorted from blood. Stated subset: CD45RA+ positively selected. Source of these receptors: a woman aged 25 to 39 in good health.

The rearrangement links TRBV5-4 to TRBJ1-1, with D possibly matching TRBD1 (5 bases). The CDR3 length is 13 residues. V was clipped by 6 bases and J by 4 bases, with 13 bases between them. Germline V gene sequence: CDR1 SGHNT, CDR2 YYREEE (reference sequence). The CDR3 protein is CASKTQGGTEAFF. CDR3 sequence (DNA): TGTGCCAGCAAGACTCAGGGAGGCACTGAAGCTTTCTTT.

This chain joins TRBV27 and TRBJ1-5, with TRBD1 identical over 12 bases. The CDR3 runs 13 residues. V was pared by 6 bases and J by 6 bases, with 0 bases of the junction left unmatched. From germline, CDR1 is MNHEY and CDR2 SMNVEV (reference sequence). CDR3 in amino acids: CASRGQGAQPQHF. The CDR3 nucleotides read TGTGCCAGCAGGGGACAGGGGGCTCAGCCCCAGCATTTT.

This sequence joins TRBV7-9 and TRBJ1-1; perhaps TRBD1 as D (5 bases). This CDR3 spans 15 amino acids. Trimming shortened V by 5 bases and J by 1 base, and 14 bases separated the two germline ends. Germline CDR1 reads SEHNR; CDR2 reads FQNEAQ (reference sequence). The CDR3, as DNA: TGTGCCAGCAGCCTAAACGGACAACCGAACACTGAAGCTTTCTTT. Translation: CASSLNGQPNTEAFF.

The count of this clone is one. This rearrangement joins TRBV28 to TRBJ1-2; possibly TRBD1 for D (6 bases). CDR3 length equals 15 residues. The V end was cut by 3 bases, the J end by 2 bases, with 13 bases between. Germline loops: CDR1 MDHEN, CDR2 SYDVKM. CDR3 loop: CASSFGAGVNYGYTF. Here the CDR3 DNA reads TGTGCCAGCAGTTTCGGGGCAGGGGTGAACTATGGCTACACCTTC.

The chain combines TRBV6-5 with TRBJ2-2; D remains ambiguous. The CDR3 has 14 residues. Germline assignment: CDR1 MNHEY and CDR2 SVGAGI. V was cut by 0 bases and J by 4 bases, with 6 bases left in between. CDR3 region: CASSYSLGTGELFF. CDR3 nucleotide sequence: TGTGCCAGCAGTTACTCGCTTGGCACCGGGGAGCTGTTTTTT.

This sequence joins TRBV7-8 and TRBJ1-5; a weak D match, TRBD1 (5 bases). Germline V gene sequence: CDR1 SGHVS, CDR2 FQNEAQ. The CDR3 extends over 13 amino acids. The V end lost 1 base, the J end lost 7 bases, and 8 bases lay between the germline ends. The CDR3 sequence: CASSLVRDQPQHF. CDR3 in DNA: TGTGCCAGCAGCTTAGTCAGGGACCAGCCCCAGCATTTT.

The rearrangement uses TRBV18 and TRBJ2-5; the D is unclear. The J call could be wrong; TRBJ2-7 is a better fit for the DNA end. The CDR3 is 14 residues long. CDR1 is KGHSH, CDR2 LQKENI, per germline. CDR3 in DNA: TGTGCCAGCTCATCTGGACCGGTCGGCTACGAGCAGTACTTC. Its translation: CASSSGPVGYEQYF.